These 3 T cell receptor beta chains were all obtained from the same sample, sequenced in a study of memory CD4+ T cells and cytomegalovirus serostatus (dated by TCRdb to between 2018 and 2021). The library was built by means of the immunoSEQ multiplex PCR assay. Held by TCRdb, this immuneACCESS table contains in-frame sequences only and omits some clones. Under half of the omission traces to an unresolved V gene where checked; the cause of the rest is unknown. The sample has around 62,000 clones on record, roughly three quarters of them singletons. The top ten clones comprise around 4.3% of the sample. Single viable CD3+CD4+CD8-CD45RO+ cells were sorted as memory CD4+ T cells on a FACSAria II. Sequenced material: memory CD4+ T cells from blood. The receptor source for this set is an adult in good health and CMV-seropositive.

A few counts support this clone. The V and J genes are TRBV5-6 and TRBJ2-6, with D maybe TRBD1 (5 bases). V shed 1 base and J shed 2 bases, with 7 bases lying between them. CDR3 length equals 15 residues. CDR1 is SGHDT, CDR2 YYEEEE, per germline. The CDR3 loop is CASSLQGTGANVLTF. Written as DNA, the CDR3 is TGTGCCAGCAGCTTGCAGGGAACTGGGGCCAACGTCCTGACTTTC.

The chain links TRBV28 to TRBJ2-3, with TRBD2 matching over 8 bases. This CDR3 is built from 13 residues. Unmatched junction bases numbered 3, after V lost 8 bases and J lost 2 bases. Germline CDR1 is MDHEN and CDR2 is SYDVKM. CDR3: CASWREDTDTQYF. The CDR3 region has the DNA TGTGCCAGCTGGCGGGAGGACACAGATACGCAGTATTTT.

CDR3 bases: TGTGCCAGCAGCCAAACTAGCACAGATACGCAGTATTTT. Amino acid sequence: CASSQTSTDTQYF. The chain has TRBV5-4 and TRBJ2-3; D is ambiguous. This CDR3 is 13 amino acids long. Germline CDR1 SGHNT, CDR2 YYREEE (reference sequence). V lost 4 bases and J 0 bases, leaving 6 bases between the germline ends.